These 29 T cell receptor beta chains were all obtained from the same sample, sequenced in a study of post-analysis software for immune sequencing data (dated by TCRdb to about 2015). Library generation was performed with PCR. Sequencing was performed on an Illumina HiSeq 2500. To reduce PCR and sequencing biases, unique molecular identifiers were built into the TCR beta cDNA libraries. TCRdb took the public reads, trimmed them with fastp at Q25, ran MiXCR for clone calling and kept in-frame beta chains. Identical CDR3 proteins give one entry, which carries the most common genes and DNA. Within this sample are about 500,000 distinct CDR3 sequences, with 45% of them counted one time only. About 12% of the sample is held by the ten biggest clonotypes. Their antigens are not known. Results the study describes overall, beyond this receptor: Significantly higher frequencies in patients than in controls were found for roughly 5 TRBV segments, including TRBV5-6, TRBV5-1 and TRBV20-1.

The specimen was blood. These receptors came from a girl between 5 and 17 years old with multiple sclerosis.

Only a few counts were recorded for this clonotype. This sequence joins TRBV10-3 and TRBJ1-2; possible D gene TRBD1, 6 bases. Trimming stripped 6 bases from V and 8 bases from J, with 13 bases between. Germline lookup yields CDR1 ENHRY and CDR2 SYGVKD. The CDR3 length is 12 residues. CDR3 region: CAIRETGEGYTF. CDR3 DNA sequence: TGTGCCATCAGGGAGACAGGAGAAGGCTACACCTTC.

This chain links TRBV14 with TRBJ2-1; tentatively, D is TRBD1 (6 bases). The V end lost 2 bases, the J end lost 0 bases, and 17 bases lay between the germline ends. This CDR3 is built from 18 residues. CDR1 and CDR2 from the germline V gene are SGHDN and FVKESK. In DNA form, the CDR3 reads TGTGCCAGCAGCCAAACCTCAGGGGCCCCGAGCTCCTACAATGAGCAGTTCTTC. It yields the protein CASSQTSGAPSSYNEQFF.

In its sample, this clonotype was seen a few times. The chain employs TRBV5-1 and TRBJ2-5; 7 nucleotides match TRBD1. The tail of the sequence fits TRBJ2-7 better, so the J call may be wrong. The germline gives CDR1 SGHRS, CDR2 YFSETQ. The CDR3 is made up of 14 amino acids. The CDR3 bases are TGCGCCAGCAGCTCGGGACAGAGGCGGGACGAGCAGTACTTC. Translated: CASSSGQRRDEQYF.

The rearrangement uses TRBV5-1 and TRBJ2-5; TRBD2 aligns across 9 bases. The DNA end favors TRBJ2-7, so the J call may be wrong. This CDR3 has 15 residues. Germline V gene sequence: CDR1 SGHRS, CDR2 YFSETQ. CDR3: CASSLGLAGFYEQYF. The CDR3 DNA reads TGCGCCAGCAGCTTGGGGCTAGCGGGATTCTACGAGCAGTACTTC.

This clonotype was detected many times. The rearrangement uses TRBV20-1 and TRBJ1-2; 8 bases map to TRBD1. V was pared by 0 bases and J by 5 bases, with 2 bases of the junction left unmatched. The CDR3 has 13 amino acids. Looked up from germline, CDR1 is DFQATT and CDR2 is SNEGSKA (reference sequence). CDR3 nucleotide sequence: TGCAGTGCTAGAGAGACAGGGGATTATGGCTACACCTTC. Its translation is CSARETGDYGYTF.

There are a few counts of this clonotype. The chain joins TRBV5-1 to TRBJ2-3; 8 bases agree with TRBD2. The CDR3 runs 15 residues. V lost 4 bases to trimming and J lost 3 bases; unmatched junction nucleotides: 7. Looked up from germline, CDR1 is SGHRS and CDR2 is YFSETQ. CDR3 in DNA: TGCGCCAGCAGCCAAAGGGTAGCGGGGACAGATACGCAGTATTTT. Translating it yields CASSQRVAGTDTQYF.

The chain links TRBV28 to TRBJ1-5; 11 nucleotides agree with TRBD1. The CDR3 runs 16 residues. The ends lost 3 bases at V and 2 bases at J; junction bases unmatched: 3. The V gene's germline CDR1 is MDHEN and CDR2 SYDVKM. The CDR3 here is CASSFGTGGGNQPQHF. The CDR3 nucleotides are TGTGCCAGCAGTTTCGGGACAGGGGGAGGCAATCAGCCCCAGCATTTT.

This chain links TRBV7-9 with TRBJ2-7; D remains unclear. V shed 11 bases and J shed 4 bases, with 12 bases lying between them. The germline V gene encodes CDR1 SEHNR and CDR2 FQNEAQ (reference sequence). CDR3 length: 11 amino acids. CDR3 in DNA: TGTGCCGCGTCGTTGGGTTACGAGCAGTACTTC. As protein: CAASLGYEQYF.

V and J are TRBV7-9 and TRBJ2-1; TRBD1 agrees at 9 bases. V lost 5 bases and J lost 8; bases outside the gene matches: 7. CDR1 is SEHNR and CDR2 is FQNEAQ in the germline V gene (reference sequence). The length of the CDR3 is 14 residues. CDR3 loop: CASSPRTGEDEQFF. In DNA form, the CDR3 reads TGTGCCAGCAGCCCTCGGACAGGGGAAGATGAGCAGTTCTTC.

This CDR3 reads CSADRGRTGDEQYF. CDR3 nucleotides: TGCAGTGCCGACCGGGGGAGGACAGGGGACGAGCAGTACTTC. The chain uses TRBV20-1 and TRBJ2-7, with 9 bases aligning to TRBD1. Trimming took 6 bases from V and 5 from J; bases not matched to a gene: 11. This CDR3 spans 14 amino acids. Germline CDR1 and CDR2: DFQATT and SNEGSKA (reference sequence).

This clonotype was detected a few times. The chain has TRBV18 and TRBJ2-7; no firm D call. The CDR3 length is 13 residues. In germline, CDR1 is KGHSH, CDR2 LQKENI. Trimming stripped 3 bases from V and 2 bases from J, with 8 bases between. CDR3: CASSPTVAYEQYF. The CDR3 bases are TGTGCCAGCTCACCTACCGTAGCCTACGAGCAGTACTTC.

The V call is TRBV7-9, the J call TRBJ2-1; D unclear. Per the germline V gene, CDR1 is SEHNR and CDR2 is FQNEAQ (reference sequence). V was pared by 5 bases and J by 2 bases, with 25 bases between. The CDR3 is made up of 19 amino acids. The CDR3 here is CASSPRYETALQPYNEQFF. Here the CDR3 DNA reads TGTGCCAGCAGCCCCAGGTATGAGACTGCGCTCCAACCCTACAATGAGCAGTTCTTC.

This clonotype was counted between two and nine times. V gene TRBV4-2 combines with J gene TRBJ1-2; D call uncertain. CDR1 is LGHNA and CDR2 is YNFKEQ in the germline V gene. This CDR3 has 14 amino acids. The V end was cut by 7 bases, the J end by 2 bases, with 14 bases between. Here the CDR3 reads CASTLAGRNYGYTF. The DNA for the CDR3 is TGTGCCAGCACCCTCGCCGGGAGAAACTATGGCTACACCTTC.

The table lists this clonotype with a count of one. This rearrangement joins TRBV7-6 to TRBJ2-1; 8 nucleotides align to TRBD2. The V and J ends lost 0 bases and 6 bases, in that order; junction bases with no gene match: 7. CDR3 length: 16 amino acids. Germline-derived CDR1 and CDR2 are SGHVS and FNYEAQ. The DNA of the CDR3 is TGTGCCAGCAGCTTAGCTAGTAGCGGGAAACGCAATGAGCAGTTCTTC. Protein product: CASSLASSGKRNEQFF.

This clonotype was observed a handful of times. The genes are TRBV27 and TRBJ2-1; D is perhaps TRBD2 (6 bases). The CDR3 covers 14 residues. Germline V gives CDR1 MNHEY, CDR2 SMNVEV (reference sequence). V was trimmed by 4 bases and J by 3 bases, leaving 10 bases between them. The CDR3 DNA follows: TGTGCCAGCAGTTCCCGACTAGTCTACAATGAGCAGTTCTTC. It yields the protein CASSSRLVYNEQFF.

The chain links TRBV2 to TRBJ1-2, with D unclear. CDR3 length: 13 amino acids. V lost 4 bases and J lost 1, with 7 bases in between. Germline CDR1 SNHLY, CDR2 FYNNEI. The DNA of the CDR3 is TGTGCCAGCAGTGGGCAGCTTAACTATGGCTACACCTTC. It specifies CASSGQLNYGYTF.

This clonotype has a handful of counts. V and J are TRBV11-2 and TRBJ2-1, with D unclear. The CDR3 runs 14 residues. V was cut by 1 base and J by 3 bases, with 7 bases left in between. In germline, CDR1 is SGHAT, CDR2 FQNNGV. The CDR3, as DNA: TGTGCCAGCAGCTTAGCGGCGAGCTACAATGAGCAGTTCTTC. Amino acid sequence: CASSLAASYNEQFF. Supplemented by reference TRBV11-2 and TRBJ2-1, the full variable domain reads EAGVAQSPRYKIIEKRQSVAFWCNPISGHATLYWYQQILGQGPKLLIQFQNNGVVDDSQLPKDRFSAERLKGVDSTLKIQPAKLEDSAVYLCASSLAASYNEQFFGPGTRLTVL.

There are many counts of this clonotype. This rearrangement joins TRBV20-1 to TRBJ1-5; D possibly corresponds to TRBD1 (5 bases). In germline, CDR1 is DFQATT, CDR2 SNEGSKA (reference sequence). Trimming took off 6 bases at V and 4 bases at J, with 13 bases between the two ends. The CDR3 runs 13 residues. The CDR3 nucleotides read TGCAGTGCCCGTGGGACTTCTAATCAGCCCCAGCATTTT. Amino acids: CSARGTSNQPQHF.

This clonotype showed up just a few times. The gene calls are TRBV29-1 and TRBJ1-2; D ambiguous. This CDR3 contains 11 residues. CDR1 and CDR2 (germline): SQVTM, ANQGSEA. V was cut by 2 bases and J by 6 bases, with 7 bases left in between. CDR3: CSVEFEDGYTF. CDR3 coding DNA: TGCAGCGTTGAATTCGAGGATGGCTACACCTTC. The whole variable domain, filled in from reference TRBV29-1 and TRBJ1-2, reads SAVISQKPSRDICQRGTSLTIQCQVDSQVTMMFWYRQQPGQSLTLIATANQGSEATYESGFVIDKFPISRPNLTFSTLTVSNMSPEDSSIYLCSVEFEDGYTFGSGTRLTVV.

The V gene is TRBV20-1, the J gene TRBJ1-2, with D possibly matching TRBD1 (6 bases). Germline CDR1 and CDR2: DFQATT and SNEGSKA (reference sequence). This CDR3 is built from 16 residues. V lost 3 bases and J 0 bases, leaving 17 bases between the germline ends. The CDR3 nucleotides read TGCAGTGCTAGGGGGCAGGGGACCAACGCTAACTATGGCTACACCTTC. Amino acid sequence: CSARGQGTNANYGYTF.

The rearrangement uses TRBV27 and TRBJ2-3; possible D gene TRBD2, 5 bases. V was cut by 5 bases and J by 4 bases, with 10 bases left in between. Germline V gives CDR1 MNHEY, CDR2 SMNVEV (reference sequence). The CDR3 spans 13 residues. As DNA, the CDR3 is TGTGCCAGCAGTCAAACTAGTTCAGATACGCAGTATTTT. As protein: CASSQTSSDTQYF.

V and J are TRBV2 and TRBJ2-1; the D is unclear. The CDR3 consists of 15 residues. Germline V CDR1 and CDR2: SNHLY, FYNNEI. The V gene lost 10 bases and the J gene lost 0 bases, with 16 bases spanning the gap. DNA for the CDR3: TGTGCCACCTTAGTTGAGGAGAGCTCCTACAATGAGCAGTTCTTC. Translation: CATLVEESSYNEQFF. The full variable domain, rest sourced from reference TRBV2 and TRBJ2-1, is EPEVTQTPSHQVTQMGQEVILRCVPISNHLYFYWYRQILGQKVEFLVSFYNNEISEKSEIFDDQFSVERPDGSNFTLKIRSTKLEDSAMYFCATLVEESSYNEQFFGPGTRLTVL.

V and J are TRBV12-3 or TRBV12-4 and TRBJ2-1; a possible D gene is TRBD1 (5 bases). Matching the DNA end better, TRBJ2-7 makes the J call doubtful. There are 14 residues in the CDR3. The CDR3 loop is CASSLAREMGEQYF. As DNA, the CDR3 is TGTGCCAGCAGTTTAGCCAGGGAAATGGGCGAGCAGTACTTC.

CDR3 nucleotides: TGTGCCAGCAGTGCACAGGGGTCCGACGAGCAGTACTTC. Its translation is CASSAQGSDEQYF. This chain connects TRBV6-1 to TRBJ2-7, with 7 bases identical to TRBD1. CDR1 and CDR2 (germline): MNHNS, SASEGT. The CDR3 length is 13 residues. Losses at the gene ends were 4 bases for V and 5 bases for J; bases not matched to a gene: 5.

This clonotype was detected a few times. The rearrangement uses TRBV7-8 and TRBJ1-6; 8 bases line up with TRBD1. The CDR3 runs to 15 residues. Germline CDR1 SGHVS, CDR2 FQNEAQ. V lost 1 base, J lost 14 bases, and 10 bases stayed unmatched. CDR3 amino acids: CASSLGRTGRIALHF. The CDR3 DNA is TGTGCCAGCAGCTTAGGGAGGACAGGGAGGATTGCCCTCCACTTT.

The rearrangement joins TRBV28 to TRBJ2-7; D might be TRBD2 (5 bases). The CDR3 consists of 13 residues. The germline CDR1 and CDR2 sequences are MDHEN and SYDVKM. V was shortened by 3 bases and J by 9 bases, with 15 bases between the two germline ends. The CDR3 is CASSLAEGMRQYF. The CDR3 region has the DNA TGTGCCAGCAGTTTGGCTGAGGGAATGAGGCAGTACTTC.

V is TRBV24-1 and J is TRBJ2-3; D is unresolved. CDR3 size: 14 residues. Trimming removed 4 bases at V and 4 bases at J, with 11 bases between. Per germline, CDR1 KGHDR and CDR2 SFDVKD. CDR3 bases: TGTGCCACCAGTGAGCCCGGAATTTCAGATACGCAGTATTTT. Its translation is CATSEPGISDTQYF.

The chain employs TRBV5-1 and TRBJ2-7, with D possibly being TRBD1 (6 bases). Germline V lookup: CDR1 SGHRS, CDR2 YFSETQ. V lost 0 bases and J 1 base, leaving 11 bases between the germline ends. The CDR3 is 15 amino acids. The CDR3 DNA follows: TGCGCCAGCAGCTTGGAACAGGGCCCGTCCTACGAGCAGTACTTC. The encoded protein is CASSLEQGPSYEQYF. The full variable domain, with the rest looked up from reference TRBV5-1 and TRBJ2-7, is KAGVTQTPRYLIKTRGQQVTLSCSPISGHRSVSWYQQTPGQGLQFLFEYFSETQRNKGNFPGRFSGRQFSNSRSEMNVSTLELGDSALYLCASSLEQGPSYEQYFGPGTRLTVT.

This clonotype was seen a handful of times. The J gene is TRBJ2-5, the V gene TRBV11-1; tentative D call: TRBD1 (6 bases). Matching the DNA end better, TRBJ2-7 makes the J call doubtful. Per germline, CDR1 SGHAT and CDR2 FQDESV (reference sequence). The CDR3 consists of 12 residues. The CDR3 DNA reads TGTGCCAGCAGTCGTAACAGGGACGAGCAGTACTTC. Translating it yields CASSRNRDEQYF.